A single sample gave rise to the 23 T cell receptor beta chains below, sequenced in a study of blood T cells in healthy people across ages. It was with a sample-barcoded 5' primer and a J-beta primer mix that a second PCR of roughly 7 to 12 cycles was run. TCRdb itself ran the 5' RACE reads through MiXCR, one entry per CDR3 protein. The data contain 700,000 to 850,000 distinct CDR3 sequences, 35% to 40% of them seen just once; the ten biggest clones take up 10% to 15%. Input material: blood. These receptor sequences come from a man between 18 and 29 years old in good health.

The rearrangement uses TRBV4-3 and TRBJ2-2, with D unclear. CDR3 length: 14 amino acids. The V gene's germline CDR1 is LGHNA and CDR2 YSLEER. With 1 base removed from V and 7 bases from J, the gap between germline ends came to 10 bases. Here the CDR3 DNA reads TGCGCCAGCAGCCAAGGGCCCGGAATCGGGGAGCTGTTTTTT. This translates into CASSQGPGIGELFF.

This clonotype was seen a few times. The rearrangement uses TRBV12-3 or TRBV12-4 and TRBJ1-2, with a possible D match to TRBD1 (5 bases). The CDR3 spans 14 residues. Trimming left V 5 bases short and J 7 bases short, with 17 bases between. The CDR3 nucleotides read TGTGCCAGCAGTGCCGCCACAGGCCTCCCTGGCTACACCTTC. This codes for CASSAATGLPGYTF.

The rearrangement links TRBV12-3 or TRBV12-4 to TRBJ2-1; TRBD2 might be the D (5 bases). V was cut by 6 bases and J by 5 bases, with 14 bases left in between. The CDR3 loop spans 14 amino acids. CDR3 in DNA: TGTGCCAGCAGGCTCAACGGAGGCCACAATGAGCAGTTCTTC. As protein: CASRLNGGHNEQFF.

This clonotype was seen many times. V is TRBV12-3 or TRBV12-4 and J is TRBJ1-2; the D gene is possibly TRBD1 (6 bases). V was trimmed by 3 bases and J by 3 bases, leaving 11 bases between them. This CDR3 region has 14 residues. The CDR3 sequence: CASSLDSIDYGYTF. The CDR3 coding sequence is TGTGCCAGCAGTTTGGACAGCATAGACTATGGCTACACCTTC.

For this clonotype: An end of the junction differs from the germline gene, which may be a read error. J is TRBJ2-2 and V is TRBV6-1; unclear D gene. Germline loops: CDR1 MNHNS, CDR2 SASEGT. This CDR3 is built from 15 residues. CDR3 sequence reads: CASTLGIFNTEELFF. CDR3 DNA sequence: TGTGCCAGCACCCTAGGGATATTCAACACCGAGGAGCTGTTTTTT.

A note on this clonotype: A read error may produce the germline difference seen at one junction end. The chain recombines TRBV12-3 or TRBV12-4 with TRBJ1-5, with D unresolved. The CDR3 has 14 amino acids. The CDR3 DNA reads TGTGTCAGCAGCAAAGTAAATAGCAATCAGCCCCAGCATTTT. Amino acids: CVSSKVNSNQPQHF.

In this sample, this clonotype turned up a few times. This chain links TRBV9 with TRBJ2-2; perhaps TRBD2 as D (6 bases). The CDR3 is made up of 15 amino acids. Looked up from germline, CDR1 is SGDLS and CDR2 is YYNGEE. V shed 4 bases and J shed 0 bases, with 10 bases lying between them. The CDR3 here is CASSPSGPNTGELFF. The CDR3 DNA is TGTGCCAGCAGCCCCAGCGGGCCGAACACCGGGGAGCTGTTTTTT.

The CDR3 loop reads CASSYSGGRAGYF. CDR3 sequence (DNA): TGTGCCAGCAGTTACTCGGGAGGACGAGCGGGGTACTTC. The V gene is TRBV6-2 or TRBV6-3, the J gene TRBJ2-5; weak D call: TRBD2 (6 bases). The CDR3 runs to 13 residues. Germline V gives CDR1 MNHEY, CDR2 SVGEGT. The V and J ends lost 0 bases and 13 bases respectively, with 15 bases between them.

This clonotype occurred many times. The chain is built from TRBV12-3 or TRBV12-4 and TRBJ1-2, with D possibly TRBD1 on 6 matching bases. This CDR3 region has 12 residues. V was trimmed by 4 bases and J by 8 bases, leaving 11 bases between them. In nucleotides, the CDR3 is TGTGCCAGCAGTTCTTACAGGGCGGGCTACACCTTC. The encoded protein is CASSSYRAGYTF.

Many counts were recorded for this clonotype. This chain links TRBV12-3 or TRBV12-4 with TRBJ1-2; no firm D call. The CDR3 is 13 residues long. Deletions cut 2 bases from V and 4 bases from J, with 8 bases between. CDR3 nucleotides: TGTGCCAGCAGTTTAAGCGTTATCTATGGCTACACCTTC. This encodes CASSLSVIYGYTF.

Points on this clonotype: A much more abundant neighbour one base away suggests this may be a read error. CDR3 sequence (DNA): TGTGTCACCAGTGATTCGAAAATTTTAGAGACCCAGTACTTC. Protein sequence: CVTSDSKILETQYF. J is TRBJ2-5 and V is TRBV24-1; D gene ambiguous. The germline gives CDR1 KGHDR, CDR2 SFDVKD. This CDR3 has 14 residues.

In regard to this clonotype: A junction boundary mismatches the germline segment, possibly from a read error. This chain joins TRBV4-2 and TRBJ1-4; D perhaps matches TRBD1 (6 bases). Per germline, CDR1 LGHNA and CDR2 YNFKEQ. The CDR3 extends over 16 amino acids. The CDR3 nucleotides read TGTGCCAGCAGCCAGAGGGGGGCAGAGACTAATGGAAAACTGTTTTTT. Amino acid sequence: CASSQRGAETNGKLFF.

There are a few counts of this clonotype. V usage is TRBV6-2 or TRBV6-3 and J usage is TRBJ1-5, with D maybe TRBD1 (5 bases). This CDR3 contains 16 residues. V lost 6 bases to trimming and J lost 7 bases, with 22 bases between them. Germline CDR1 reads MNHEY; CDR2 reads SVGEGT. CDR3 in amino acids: CASSYGAGGRGQPQHF. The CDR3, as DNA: TGTGCCAGCAGCTACGGAGCGGGGGGGAGGGGACAGCCCCAGCATTTT.

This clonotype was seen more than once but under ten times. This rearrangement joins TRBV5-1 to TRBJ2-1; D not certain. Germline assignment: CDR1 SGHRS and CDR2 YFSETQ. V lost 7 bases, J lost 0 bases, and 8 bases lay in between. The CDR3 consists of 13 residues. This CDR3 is CASRLPSYNEQFF. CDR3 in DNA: TGCGCCAGCCGGCTTCCCTCCTACAATGAGCAGTTCTTC.

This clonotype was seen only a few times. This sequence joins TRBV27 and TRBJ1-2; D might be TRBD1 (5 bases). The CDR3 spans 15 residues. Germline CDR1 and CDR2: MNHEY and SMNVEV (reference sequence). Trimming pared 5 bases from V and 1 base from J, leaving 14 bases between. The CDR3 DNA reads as TGTGCCAGCAGTCTCCGGGACGGGTATAACTATGGCTACACCTTC. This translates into CASSLRDGYNYGYTF.

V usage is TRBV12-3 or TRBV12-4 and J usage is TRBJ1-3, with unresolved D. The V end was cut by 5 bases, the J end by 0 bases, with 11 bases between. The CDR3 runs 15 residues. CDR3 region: CASSLSPVSGNTIYF. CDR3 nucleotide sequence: TGTGCCAGCAGTCTCAGTCCAGTCTCTGGAAACACCATATATTTT.

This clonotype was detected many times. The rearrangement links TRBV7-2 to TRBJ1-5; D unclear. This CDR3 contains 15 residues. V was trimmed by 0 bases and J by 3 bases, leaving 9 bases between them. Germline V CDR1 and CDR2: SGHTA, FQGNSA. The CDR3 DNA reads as TGTGCCAGCAGCTTAGCCGGTGGGAACAATCAGCCCCAGCATTTT. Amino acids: CASSLAGGNNQPQHF. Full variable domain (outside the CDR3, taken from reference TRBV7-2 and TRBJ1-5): GAGVSQSPSNKVTEKGKDVELRCDPISGHTALYWYRQSLGQGLEFLIYFQGNSAPDKSGLPSDRFSAERTGGSVSTLTIQRTQQEDSAVYLCASSLAGGNNQPQHFGDGTRLSIL.

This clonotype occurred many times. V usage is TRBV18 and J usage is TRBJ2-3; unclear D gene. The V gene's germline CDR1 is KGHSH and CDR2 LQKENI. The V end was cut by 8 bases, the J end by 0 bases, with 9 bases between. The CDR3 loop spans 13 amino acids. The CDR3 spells CASSTTSTDTQYF. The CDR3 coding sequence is TGTGCCAGCAGCACCACTAGCACAGATACGCAGTATTTT.

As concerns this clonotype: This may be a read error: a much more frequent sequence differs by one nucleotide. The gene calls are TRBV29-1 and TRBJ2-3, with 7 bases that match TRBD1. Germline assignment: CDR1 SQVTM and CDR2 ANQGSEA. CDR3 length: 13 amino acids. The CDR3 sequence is CSVVGQYTETQYF. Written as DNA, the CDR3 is TGCAGCGTTGTGGGACAGTACACAGAGACGCAGTATTTT.

The CDR3 nucleotides read TGTGCCAGCAGCCCCTCGTCGGCGGGAGACAATGAGCAGTTCTTC. It translates to CASSPSSAGDNEQFF. The V gene is TRBV7-3, the J gene TRBJ2-1; TRBD2 aligns across 7 bases. V lost 5 bases to trimming and J lost 5 bases; unmatched junction nucleotides: 9. The CDR3 is 15 residues long. Germline V gene data show CDR1 as SGHTA and CDR2 as FQGTGA.

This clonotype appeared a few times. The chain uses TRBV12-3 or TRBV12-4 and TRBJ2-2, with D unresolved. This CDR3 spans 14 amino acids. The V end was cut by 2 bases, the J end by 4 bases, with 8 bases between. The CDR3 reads CASSLTSITGELFF. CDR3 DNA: TGTGCCAGCAGTTTAACTTCCATCACCGGGGAGCTGTTTTTT.

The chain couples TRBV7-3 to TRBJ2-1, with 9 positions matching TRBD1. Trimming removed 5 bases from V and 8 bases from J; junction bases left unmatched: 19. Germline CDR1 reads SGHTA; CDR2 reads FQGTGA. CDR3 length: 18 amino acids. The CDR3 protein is CASSPVGGTGIDSDEQFF. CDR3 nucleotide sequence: TGTGCCAGCAGCCCCGTTGGCGGGACAGGGATTGATTCAGATGAGCAGTTCTTC.

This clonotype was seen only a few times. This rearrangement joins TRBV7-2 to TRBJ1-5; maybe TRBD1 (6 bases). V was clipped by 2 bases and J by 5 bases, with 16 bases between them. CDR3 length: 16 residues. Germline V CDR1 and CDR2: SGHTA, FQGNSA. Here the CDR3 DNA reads TGTGCCAGCAGCTTAATTACCGGGGGCGGCGATCAGCCCCAGCATTTT. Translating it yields CASSLITGGGDQPQHF.